The rows below give T cell receptor beta chains drawn from one sample of a study of T cell responses to AZD1222 COVID-19 vaccine. Some clones are missing from TCRdb's copy, which holds only in-frame ones; the method was immunoSEQ multiplex PCR. This sample yields approximately 150,000 clones, of which 90% are seen a single time; approximately 5.9% belongs to the top ten. The sequencing used peripheral blood, collected 28 days after the second AZD1222 dose. Every receptor here comes from an adult who received the AZD1222 COVID-19 vaccine. The CDR3 runs from the conserved cysteine through the conserved F or W. Each record gives: clone size, J gene, D gene, V gene, CDR3 protein, CDR3 DNA. D genes are given only for firm matches. Size tells how often a clone was seen (once, few, many) or the class of an expanded clone, and some rows leave it out.

NA TRBJ1-2 TRBD1 TRBV6-1 CASSEGLTGGGYTF TGTGCCAGCAGTGAAGGTTTGACAGGGGGCGGCTACACCTTC
NA TRBJ2-1 NA TRBV19 CASNQMGGGAYGEQFF TGTGCCAGTAACCAAATGGGCGGGGGCGCTTATGGTGAGCAGTTCTTC
NA TRBJ1-1 NA TRBV28 CASILLTPLGDTSGAEAFF TGTGCCAGCATCCTACTTACCCCCTTGGGGGACACCTCGGGGGCTGAAGCTTTCTTT
NA TRBJ2-5 NA TRBV10-2 CASSPQRQQETQYF TGCGCCAGCAGTCCCCAGCGGCAGCAAGAGACCCAGTACTTC
NA TRBJ2-5 TRBD2 TRBV5-4 CASSFGLAGEETQYF TGTGCCAGCAGCTTCGGACTAGCGGGGGAAGAGACCCAGTACTTC
NA TRBJ2-7 NA TRBV5-1 CASSLSTGGLNSEQYF TGCGCCAGCAGCTTGTCGACAGGAGGGCTGAACAGTGAGCAGTACTTC
once TRBJ2-5 NA TRBV5-4 CASSLGGEETQYF TGTGCCAGCAGCTTGGGGGGGGAAGAGACCCAGTACTTC
NA TRBJ1-2 NA TRBV19 CASTLDRGSSNYGYTF TGTGCCAGTACCCTAGATCGTGGGAGTTCTAACTATGGCTACACCTTC
NA TRBJ1-2 TRBD1 TRBV4-2 CASSQDLGQGVYGYTF TGTGCCAGCAGCCAAGATCTTGGACAGGGGGTATATGGCTACACCTTC
NA TRBJ1-4 TRBD1 TRBV28 CASSSAGTGNEKLFF TGTGCCAGCAGTTCGGCCGGGACAGGGAATGAAAAACTGTTTTTT
NA TRBJ2-7 NA TRBV6-5 CASTADNSYEQYF TGTGCCAGTACCGCCGACAACTCCTACGAGCAGTACTTC
NA TRBJ1-2 NA TRBV18 CASSPLSLYGYTF TGTGCCAGCTCACCACTCTCGCTCTATGGCTACACCTTC
NA TRBJ1-1 TRBD1 TRBV6-1 CASSWQGARAEAFF TGTGCCAGCAGTTGGCAGGGGGCGAGAGCTGAAGCTTTCTTT
NA TRBJ2-1 NA TRBV6-5 CASSSSGDSSYNEQFF TGTGCCAGCAGTTCCTCAGGCGATAGCTCCTACAATGAGCAGTTCTTC
NA TRBJ2-2 NA TRBV5-1 CASSPGQVAGANTGELFF TGCGCCAGCAGCCCGGGACAGGTAGCGGGGGCGAACACCGGGGAGCTGTTTTTT
NA TRBJ2-7 TRBD1 TRBV3-1/TRBV3-2 CASSPGQGYEQYF TGTGCCAGCAGCCCGGGACAGGGGTACGAGCAGTACTTC
NA TRBJ1-2 NA TRBV7-3 CASSDRRGGGYTF TGTGCCAGCAGCGATCGCAGGGGAGGTGGCTACACCTTC
NA TRBJ1-3 NA TRBV10-1 CASSDWGWGDSGNTIYF TGCGCCAGCAGTGATTGGGGATGGGGTGACTCTGGAAACACCATATATTTT
NA TRBJ2-7 TRBD2 TRBV4-2 CASSQDSIGTSGFYEQYF TGTGCCAGCAGCCAAGATAGCATCGGGACTAGCGGGTTCTACGAGCAGTACTTC
NA TRBJ1-1 NA TRBV12-3/TRBV12-4 CASSSQTNAEAFF TGTGCCAGCAGCTCCCAGACTAACGCTGAAGCTTTCTTT
NA TRBJ2-7 NA TRBV2 CASSAVGVLSFSTSSYEQYF TGTGCCAGCAGTGCAGTCGGGGTGCTATCCTTTTCGACCTCCTCCTACGAGCAGTACTTC
NA TRBJ1-3 NA TRBV7-2 CASSLFGSGLSGNTIYF TGTGCCAGCAGCTTATTCGGATCAGGCCTCTCTGGAAACACCATATATTTT
NA TRBJ2-1 NA TRBV5-1 CASSFYNEQFF TGCGCCAGCAGCTTTTACAATGAGCAGTTCTTC
NA TRBJ1-2 NA TRBV28 CASSPSSAYGYTF TGTGCCAGCAGTCCATCCTCGGCCTATGGCTACACCTTC
NA TRBJ1-4 NA TRBV7-3 CASSLGEQNEKLFF TGTGCCAGCAGCTTAGGGGAACAGAATGAAAAACTGTTTTTT
NA TRBJ1-4 NA TRBV5-1 CASSLGVLWADSTNEKLFF TGCGCCAGCAGCTTGGGGGTGTTGTGGGCAGACTCGACTAATGAAAAACTGTTTTTT
NA TRBJ1-5 TRBD1 TRBV6-2/TRBV6-3 CASSYSGQGNGQPQHF TGTGCCAGCAGTTACTCGGGACAGGGGAATGGGCAGCCCCAGCATTTT
NA TRBJ1-2 NA TRBV6-1 CASSEPPPARGVGYTF TGTGCCAGCAGTGAACCCCCTCCGGCAAGGGGGGTCGGCTACACCTTC
NA TRBJ2-7 NA TRBV28 CASSLTVYEQYF TGTGCCAGCAGTCTGACTGTCTACGAGCAGTACTTC